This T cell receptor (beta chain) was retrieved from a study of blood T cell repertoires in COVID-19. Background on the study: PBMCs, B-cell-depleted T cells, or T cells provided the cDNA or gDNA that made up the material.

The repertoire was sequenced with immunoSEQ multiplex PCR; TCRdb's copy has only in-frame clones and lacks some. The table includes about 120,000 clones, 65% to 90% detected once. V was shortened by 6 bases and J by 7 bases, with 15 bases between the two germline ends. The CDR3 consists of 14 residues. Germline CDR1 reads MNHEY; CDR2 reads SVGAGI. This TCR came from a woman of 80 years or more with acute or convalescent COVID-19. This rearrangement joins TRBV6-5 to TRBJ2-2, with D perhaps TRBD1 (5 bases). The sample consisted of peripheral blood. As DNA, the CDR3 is TGTGCCAGCAGATTGGGCAGGGCTGGCGGGGAGCTGTTTTTT. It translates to CASRLGRAGGELFF.